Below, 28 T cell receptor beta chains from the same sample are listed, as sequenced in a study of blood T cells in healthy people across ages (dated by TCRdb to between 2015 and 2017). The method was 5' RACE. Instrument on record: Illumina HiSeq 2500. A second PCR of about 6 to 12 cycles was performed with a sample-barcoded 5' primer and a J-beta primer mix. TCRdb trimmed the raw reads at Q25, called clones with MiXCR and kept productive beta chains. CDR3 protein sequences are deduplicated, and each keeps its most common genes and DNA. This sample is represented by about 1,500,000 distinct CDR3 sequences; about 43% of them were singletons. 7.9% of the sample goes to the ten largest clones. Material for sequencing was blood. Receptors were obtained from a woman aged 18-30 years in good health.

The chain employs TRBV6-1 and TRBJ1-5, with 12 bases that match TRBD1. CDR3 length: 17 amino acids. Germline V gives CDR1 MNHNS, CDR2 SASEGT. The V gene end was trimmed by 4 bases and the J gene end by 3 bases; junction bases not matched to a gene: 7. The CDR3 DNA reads TGTGCCAGCAGTGTATCCGGGACAGGGGGCTTCAATCAGCCCCAGCATTTT. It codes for CASSVSGTGGFNQPQHF.

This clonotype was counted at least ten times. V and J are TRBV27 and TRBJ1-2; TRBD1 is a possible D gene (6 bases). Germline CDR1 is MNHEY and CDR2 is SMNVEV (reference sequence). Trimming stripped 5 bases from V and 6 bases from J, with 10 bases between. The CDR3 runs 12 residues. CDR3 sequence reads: CASSLGTNGYTF. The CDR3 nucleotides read TGTGCCAGCAGTCTCGGGACAAATGGCTACACCTTC.

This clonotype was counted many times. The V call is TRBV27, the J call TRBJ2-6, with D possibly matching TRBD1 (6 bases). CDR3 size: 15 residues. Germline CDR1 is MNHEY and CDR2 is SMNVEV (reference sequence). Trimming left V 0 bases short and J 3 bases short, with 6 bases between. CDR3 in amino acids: CASSLSRGGANVLTF. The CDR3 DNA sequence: TGTGCCAGCAGTTTATCCAGGGGTGGGGCCAACGTCCTGACTTTC.

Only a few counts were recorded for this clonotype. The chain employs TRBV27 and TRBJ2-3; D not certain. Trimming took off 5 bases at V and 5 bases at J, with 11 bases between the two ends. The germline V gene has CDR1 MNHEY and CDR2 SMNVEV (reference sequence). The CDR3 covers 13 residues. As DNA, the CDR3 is TGTGCCAGCAGTCCCCTGCTCCAAGATACGCAGTATTTT. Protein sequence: CASSPLLQDTQYF.

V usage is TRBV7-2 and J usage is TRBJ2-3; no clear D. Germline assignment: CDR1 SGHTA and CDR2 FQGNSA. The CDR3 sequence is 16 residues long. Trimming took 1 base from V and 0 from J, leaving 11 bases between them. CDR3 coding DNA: TGTGCCAGCAGCTTAGGCCCGGTGGGTAGCACAGATACGCAGTATTTT. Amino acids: CASSLGPVGSTDTQYF.

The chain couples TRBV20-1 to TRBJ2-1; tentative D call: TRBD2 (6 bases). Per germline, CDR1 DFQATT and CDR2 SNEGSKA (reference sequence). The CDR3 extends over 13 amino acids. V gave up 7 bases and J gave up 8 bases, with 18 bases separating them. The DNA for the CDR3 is TGCAGTGTTAGTGGGTCGGGGGTATATGAGCAGTTCTTC. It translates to CSVSGSGVYEQFF.

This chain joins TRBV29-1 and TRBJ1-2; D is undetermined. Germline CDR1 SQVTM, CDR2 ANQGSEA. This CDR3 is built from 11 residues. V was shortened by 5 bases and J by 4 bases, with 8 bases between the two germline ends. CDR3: CSVSGSYGYTF. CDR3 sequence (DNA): TGCAGCGTTTCGGGCAGCTATGGCTACACCTTC.

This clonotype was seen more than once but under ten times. The CDR3 nucleotides are TGTGCCAGCAGCCAGGGGGGACTAGCTCCTCCCCAGTTCTTC. This encodes CASSQGGLAPPQFF. The J gene is TRBJ2-1, the V gene TRBV4-2; 9 bases agree with TRBD2. This CDR3 spans 14 amino acids. Germline V CDR1 and CDR2: LGHNA, YNFKEQ. V was clipped by 3 bases and J by 13 bases; unmatched bases: 10.

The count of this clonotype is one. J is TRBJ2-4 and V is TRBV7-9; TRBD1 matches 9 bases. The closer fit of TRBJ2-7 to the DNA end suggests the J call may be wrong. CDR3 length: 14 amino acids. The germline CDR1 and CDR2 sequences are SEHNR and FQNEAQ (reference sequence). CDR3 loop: CASSRWDRDGEQYF. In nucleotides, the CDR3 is TGTGCCAGCAGCCGGTGGGACAGGGACGGCGAGCAGTACTTC.

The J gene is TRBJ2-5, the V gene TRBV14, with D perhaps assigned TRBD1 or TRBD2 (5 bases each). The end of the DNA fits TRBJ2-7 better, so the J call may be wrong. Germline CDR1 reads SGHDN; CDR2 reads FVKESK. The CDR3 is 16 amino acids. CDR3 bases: TGTGCCAGCAGCCAAGGGGGGAGCCTACCCTACCGCGAGCAGTACTTC. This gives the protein CASSQGGSLPYREQYF.

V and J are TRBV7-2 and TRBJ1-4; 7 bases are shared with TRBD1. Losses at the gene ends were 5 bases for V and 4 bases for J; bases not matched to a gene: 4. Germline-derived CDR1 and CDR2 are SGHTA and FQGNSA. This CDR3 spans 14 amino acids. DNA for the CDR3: TGTGCCAGCAGCCTGACAGGGCTTAATGAAAAACTGTTTTTT. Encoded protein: CASSLTGLNEKLFF.

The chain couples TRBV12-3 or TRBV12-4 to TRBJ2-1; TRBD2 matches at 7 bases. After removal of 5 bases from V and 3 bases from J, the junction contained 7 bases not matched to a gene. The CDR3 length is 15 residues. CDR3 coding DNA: TGTGCCAGCAGTCGCGGGGGATCCAACTACAATGAGCAGTTCTTC. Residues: CASSRGGSNYNEQFF.

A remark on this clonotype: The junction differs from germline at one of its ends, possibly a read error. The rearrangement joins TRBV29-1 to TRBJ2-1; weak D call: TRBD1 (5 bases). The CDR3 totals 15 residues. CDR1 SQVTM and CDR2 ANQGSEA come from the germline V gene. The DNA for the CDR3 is TGCAGCGTTGAGGATAGGGGTTCCAATTACACTGAGCAGTTCTTC. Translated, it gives CSVEDRGSNYTEQFF.

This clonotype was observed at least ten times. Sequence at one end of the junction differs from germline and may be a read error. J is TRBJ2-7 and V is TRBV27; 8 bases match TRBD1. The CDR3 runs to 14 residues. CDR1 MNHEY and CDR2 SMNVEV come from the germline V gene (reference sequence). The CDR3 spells CASSLTGTGYEQYF. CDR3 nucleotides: TGCGCCAGCAGCCTTACCGGGACAGGCTACGAGCAGTACTTC.

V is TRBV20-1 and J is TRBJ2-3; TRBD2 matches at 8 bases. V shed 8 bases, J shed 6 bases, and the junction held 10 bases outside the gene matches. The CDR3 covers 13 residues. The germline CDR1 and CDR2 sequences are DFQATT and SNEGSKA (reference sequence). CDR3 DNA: TGCAGTCCAACAGCGGGGGCCGGGGATACGCAGTATTTT. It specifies CSPTAGAGDTQYF.

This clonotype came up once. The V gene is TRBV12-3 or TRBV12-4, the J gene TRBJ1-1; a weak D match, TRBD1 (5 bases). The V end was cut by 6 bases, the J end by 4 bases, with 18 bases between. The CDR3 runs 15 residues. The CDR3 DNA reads TGTGCCAGCAGCCCTGGGGCTCCATGGAGCACTGAAGCTTTCTTT. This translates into CASSPGAPWSTEAFF.

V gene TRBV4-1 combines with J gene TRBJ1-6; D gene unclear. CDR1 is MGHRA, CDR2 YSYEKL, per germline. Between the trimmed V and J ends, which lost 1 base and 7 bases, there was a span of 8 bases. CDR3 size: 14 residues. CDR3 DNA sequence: TGCGCCAGCAGCCAAGTTCCTCTGAATTCACCCCTCCACTTT. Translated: CASSQVPLNSPLHF.

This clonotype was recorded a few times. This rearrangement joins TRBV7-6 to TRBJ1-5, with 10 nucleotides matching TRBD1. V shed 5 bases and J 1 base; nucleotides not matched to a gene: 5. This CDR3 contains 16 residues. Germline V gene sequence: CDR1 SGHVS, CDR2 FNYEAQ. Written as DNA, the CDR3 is TGTGCCAGCAGCAGGGGACAGGGGTTGAGCAATCAGCCCCAGCATTTT. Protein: CASSRGQGLSNQPQHF.

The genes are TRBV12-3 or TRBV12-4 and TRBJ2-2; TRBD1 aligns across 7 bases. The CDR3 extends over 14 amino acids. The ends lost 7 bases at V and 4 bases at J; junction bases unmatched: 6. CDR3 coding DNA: TGTGCCAGCACGCAGGGGGTGGTCACCGGGGAGCTGTTTTTT. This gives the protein CASTQGVVTGELFF.

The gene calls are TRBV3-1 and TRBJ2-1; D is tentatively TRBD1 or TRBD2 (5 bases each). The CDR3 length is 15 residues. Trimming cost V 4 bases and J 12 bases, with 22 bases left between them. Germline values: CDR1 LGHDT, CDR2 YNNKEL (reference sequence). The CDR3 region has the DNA TGTGCCAGCAGCCCACAACCGGGACCCCCAATAGTGCAGTTCTTC. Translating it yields CASSPQPGPPIVQFF.

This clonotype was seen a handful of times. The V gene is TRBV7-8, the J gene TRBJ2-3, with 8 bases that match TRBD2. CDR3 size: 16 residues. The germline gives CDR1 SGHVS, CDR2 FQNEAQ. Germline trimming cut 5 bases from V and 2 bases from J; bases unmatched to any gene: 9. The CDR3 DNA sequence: TGTGCCAGCAGCCACATGGCTAGCGGGTACACAGATACGCAGTATTTT. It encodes CASSHMASGYTDTQYF.

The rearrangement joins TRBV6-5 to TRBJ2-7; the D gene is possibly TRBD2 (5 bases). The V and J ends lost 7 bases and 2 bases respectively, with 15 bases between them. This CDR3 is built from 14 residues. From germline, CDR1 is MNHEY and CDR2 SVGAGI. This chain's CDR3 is CASTSDPGTYEQYF. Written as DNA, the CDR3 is TGTGCCAGCACTTCGGACCCGGGGACCTACGAGCAGTACTTC.

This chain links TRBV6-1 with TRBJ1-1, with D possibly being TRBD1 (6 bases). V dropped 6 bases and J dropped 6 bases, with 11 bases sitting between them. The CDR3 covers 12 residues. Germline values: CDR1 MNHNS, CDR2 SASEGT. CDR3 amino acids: CASRQGSPEAFF. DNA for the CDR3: TGTGCCAGCAGACAGGGTTCCCCTGAAGCTTTCTTT.

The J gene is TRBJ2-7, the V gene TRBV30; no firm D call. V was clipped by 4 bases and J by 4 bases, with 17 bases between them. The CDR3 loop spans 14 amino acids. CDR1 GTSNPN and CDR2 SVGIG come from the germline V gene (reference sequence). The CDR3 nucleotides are TGTGCCTGGATAAGTTTGACCACGTCGTACGAGCAGTACTTC. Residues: CAWISLTTSYEQYF.

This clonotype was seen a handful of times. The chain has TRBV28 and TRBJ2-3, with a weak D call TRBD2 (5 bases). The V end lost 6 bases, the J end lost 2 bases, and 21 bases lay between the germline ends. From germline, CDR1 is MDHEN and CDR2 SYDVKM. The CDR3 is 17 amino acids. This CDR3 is CASSPPLMGAYTDTQYF. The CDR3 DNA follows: TGTGCCAGCAGCCCCCCCCTGATGGGAGCGTACACAGATACGCAGTATTTT.

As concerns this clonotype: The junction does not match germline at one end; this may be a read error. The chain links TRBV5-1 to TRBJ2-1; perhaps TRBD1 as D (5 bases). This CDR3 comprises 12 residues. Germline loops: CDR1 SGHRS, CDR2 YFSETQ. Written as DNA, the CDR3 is TGCGCTAGCAGCCAGGGCTCCTTTGGGCAGTTCTTC. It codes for CASSQGSFGQFF.

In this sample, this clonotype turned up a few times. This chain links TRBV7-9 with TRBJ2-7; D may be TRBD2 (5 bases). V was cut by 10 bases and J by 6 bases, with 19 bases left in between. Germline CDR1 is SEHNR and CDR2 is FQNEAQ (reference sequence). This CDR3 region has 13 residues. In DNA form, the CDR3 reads TGTGCCATCACCGGGGAGAGTTTTGGCGAGCAGTACTTC. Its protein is CAITGESFGEQYF.

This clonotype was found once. The CDR3 spells CASTETGTLAYEQYF. The CDR3 DNA reads TGTGCCAGCACTGAAACCGGGACCTTAGCCTACGAGCAGTACTTC. The V gene is TRBV6-6, the J gene TRBJ2-7, with D possibly being TRBD1 or TRBD2 (5 bases each). The CDR3 has 15 amino acids. The V gene lost 7 bases and the J gene lost 2 bases, with 18 bases spanning the gap. Germline CDR1 reads MNHNY; CDR2 reads SVGAGI (reference sequence).